This TCR beta chain derives from a study of beta chain features in type 1 diabetes. The entirety of the isolated RNA underwent reverse transcription, so expressed TCRB transcripts were sequenced. It was found that naive, central memory and regulatory T cell samples averaged approximately 3.6 million reads. Assay used: immunoSEQ multiplex PCR; TCRdb lists only in-frame clones, some missing. Among just over 600,000 clones, 15% to 18% were seen once, and the ten largest hold around 0.1%. Cells sorted by CD45RO/CCR7/CD25/CD127/CD95/CD27 comprised CD4+ naive, central memory, regulatory and stem cell-like memory cells. V was clipped by 4 bases and J by 4 bases, with 10 bases between them. This CDR3 has 12 residues. The germline gives CDR1 SQVTM, CDR2 ANQGSEA.

This TCR derives from a man aged 18 to 30 in good health. This rearrangement joins TRBV29-1 to TRBJ1-1; a possible D gene is TRBD1 (5 bases). The sequenced sample consisted of naive CD4+ T cells from blood. CDR3 loop: CSVGGEVTEAFF. In DNA, the CDR3 is TGCAGCGTTGGGGGCGAGGTCACTGAAGCTTTCTTT.